This TCR beta chain was sequenced for a study of blood T cells in healthy people across ages. Study-level findings and limits: The lack of PBMC sorting stopped any conclusive naive versus antigen-experienced comparison. Observed TCR beta diversity per million T cells went down as age went up. This fall followed a roughly linear course with age.

For the second PCR, which ran for about 6 to 11 cycles, a sample-barcoded 5' primer and a J-beta primer mix were used. Every sample returned 3 million or more CDR3-containing paired-end reads. TCRdb called the 5' RACE reads again in MiXCR, with one record for every CDR3 protein. This sample has 700,000 or so distinct CDR3 sequences, with about a fifth found just once. Germline V gene lookup returns CDR1 SQVTM and CDR2 ANQGSEA. V lost 7 bases to trimming and J lost 0 bases, with 9 bases between them. The CDR3 loop spans 13 amino acids. This clonotype was seen only a few times. Its antigen is not known. This chain uses TRBV29-1 with TRBJ1-4, with D uncertain. The sample taken for sequencing was blood. The receptor's source is a man aged 65-85 years in good health. The CDR3 here is CSGRVSTNEKLFF. In nucleotides, the CDR3 is TGCAGCGGGCGGGTTTCAACTAATGAAAAACTGTTTTTT.